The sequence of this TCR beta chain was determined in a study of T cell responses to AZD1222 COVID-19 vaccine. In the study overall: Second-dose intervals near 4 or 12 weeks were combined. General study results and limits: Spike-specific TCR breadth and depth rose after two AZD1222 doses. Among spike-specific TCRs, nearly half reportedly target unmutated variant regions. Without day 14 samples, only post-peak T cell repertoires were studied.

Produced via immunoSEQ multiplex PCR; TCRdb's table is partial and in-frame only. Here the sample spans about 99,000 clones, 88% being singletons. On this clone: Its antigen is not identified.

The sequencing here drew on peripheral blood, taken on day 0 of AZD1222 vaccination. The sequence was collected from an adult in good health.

The chain's CDR3 is CASSPRDSIMRTLHF. For the CDR3, the DNA is TGTGCCAGCAGTCCCCGGGACAGTATTATGCGCACCCTCCACTTT. The chain uses TRBV2 and TRBJ1-6; 7 bases are shared with TRBD1. There are 15 residues in the CDR3. Germline lookup yields CDR1 SNHLY and CDR2 FYNNEI. With V trimmed by 5 bases and J by 14 bases, 15 bases remained unmatched.